This T cell receptor beta chain was identified during a study of breast tumors, draining lymph nodes, adjacent tissues. Trimming took 2 bases from V and 0 from J, leaving 12 bases between them. The CDR3 has 16 amino acids. The germline V gene encodes CDR1 SGHVS and CDR2 FNYEAQ. This clonotype was seen ten or more times. Its antigen remains unidentified. TCRdb reprocessed the multiplex PCR reads via MiXCR and lists one record per CDR3 protein. The sample includes 150,000 to 200,000 distinct CDR3 sequences, roughly 30% of them seen just once. The lymph nodes were axillary draining lymph nodes from breast cancer patients. Study-level points and caveats: Data only fit, rather than demonstrated, lymph node origin of most tumor T cells. Data fit most tumor T cells coming from lymph node, expanding in tumor.

The V call is TRBV7-6, the J call TRBJ2-3; D unclear. The sample was axillary lymph node tissue. The origin of this receptor is a female donor with breast cancer. Some clones in this sample may be carry-over from other donors' samples. CDR3 loop: CASSLLSGRSTDTQYF. Written as DNA, the CDR3 is TGTGCCAGCAGCTTACTATCGGGCCGGAGCACAGATACGCAGTATTTT.